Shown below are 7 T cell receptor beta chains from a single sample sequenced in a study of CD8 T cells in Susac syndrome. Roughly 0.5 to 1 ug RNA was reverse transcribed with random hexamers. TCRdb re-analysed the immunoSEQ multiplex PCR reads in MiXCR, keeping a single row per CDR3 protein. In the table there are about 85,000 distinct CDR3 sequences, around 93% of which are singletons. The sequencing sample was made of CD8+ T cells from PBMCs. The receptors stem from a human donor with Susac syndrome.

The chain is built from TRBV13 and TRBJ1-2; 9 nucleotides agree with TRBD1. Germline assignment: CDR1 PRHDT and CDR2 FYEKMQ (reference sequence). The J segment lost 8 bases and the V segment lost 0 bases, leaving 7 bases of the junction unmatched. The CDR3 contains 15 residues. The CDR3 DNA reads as TGTGCCAGCAGCTTAGGCAACAGGGGGCTTCGAGGCTACACCTTC. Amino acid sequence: CASSLGNRGLRGYTF.

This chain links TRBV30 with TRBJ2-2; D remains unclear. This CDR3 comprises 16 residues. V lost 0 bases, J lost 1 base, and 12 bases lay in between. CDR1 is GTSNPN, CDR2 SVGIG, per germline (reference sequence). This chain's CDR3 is CAWSVGAYGNTGELFF. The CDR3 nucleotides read TGTGCCTGGAGTGTAGGAGCCTACGGGAACACCGGGGAGCTGTTTTTT. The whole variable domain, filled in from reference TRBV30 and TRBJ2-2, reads SQTIHQWPATLVQPVGSPLSLECTVEGTSNPNLYWYRQAAGRGLQLLFYSVGIGQISSEVPQNLSASRPQDRQFILSSKKLLLSDSGFYLCAWSVGAYGNTGELFFGEGSRLTVL.

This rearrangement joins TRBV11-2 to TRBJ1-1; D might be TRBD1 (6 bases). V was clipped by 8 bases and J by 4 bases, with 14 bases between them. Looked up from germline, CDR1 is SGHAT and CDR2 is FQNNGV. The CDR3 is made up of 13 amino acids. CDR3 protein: CASGAGAGTEAFF. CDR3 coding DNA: TGTGCCAGCGGCGCAGGGGCCGGCACTGAAGCTTTCTTT.

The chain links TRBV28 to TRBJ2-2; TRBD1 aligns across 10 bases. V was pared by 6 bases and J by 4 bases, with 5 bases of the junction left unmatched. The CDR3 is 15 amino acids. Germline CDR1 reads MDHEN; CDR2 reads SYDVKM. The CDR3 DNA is TGTGCCAGCAGGGGCGGGACAGGGGTCACCGGGGAGCTGTTTTTT. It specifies CASRGGTGVTGELFF.

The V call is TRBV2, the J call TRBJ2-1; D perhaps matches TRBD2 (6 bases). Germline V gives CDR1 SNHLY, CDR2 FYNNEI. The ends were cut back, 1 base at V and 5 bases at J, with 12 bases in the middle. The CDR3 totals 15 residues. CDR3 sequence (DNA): TGTGCCAGCAGTGAAGGACTAGTAGTCAACAATGAGCAGTTCTTC. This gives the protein CASSEGLVVNNEQFF.

The CDR3 reads CALTGGYGYTF. The DNA of the CDR3 is TGTGCCTTGACAGGGGGATATGGCTACACCTTC. The J gene is TRBJ1-2, the V gene TRBV30; 9 bases align to TRBD1. The V segment lost 7 bases and the J segment 5 bases; nucleotides outside the gene matches: 2. CDR1 and CDR2 from the germline V gene are GTSNPN and SVGIG (reference sequence). The CDR3 runs 11 residues.

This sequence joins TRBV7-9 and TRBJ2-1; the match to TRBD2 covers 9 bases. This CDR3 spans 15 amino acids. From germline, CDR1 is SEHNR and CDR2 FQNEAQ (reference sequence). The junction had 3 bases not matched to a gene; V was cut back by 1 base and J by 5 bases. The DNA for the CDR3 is TGTGCCAGCAGCTTAGGACTAGCGGCAGACAATGAGCAGTTCTTC. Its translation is CASSLGLAADNEQFF.